This TCR beta chain was identified during a study of control samples from healthy donors and cancer patients. Clones were sequenced by immunoSEQ multiplex PCR, and TCRdb holds only the in-frame ones, with some missing. The repertoire includes 100,000 or so clones, about 92% of them detected once, and 2% to 2.5% sits in the top ten. The sequencing sample was made of blood. This clonotype was obtained from a woman aged 18-29 years in good health.

The CDR3 is CASIRVSNEKLFF. Here the CDR3 DNA reads TGTGCCAGCATCCGGGTCTCCAATGAAAAACTGTTTTTT. The chain couples TRBV6-5 to TRBJ1-4, with unresolved D. The germline V gene encodes CDR1 MNHEY and CDR2 SVGAGI. V was cut by 7 bases and J by 5 bases, with 11 bases left in between. The CDR3 has 13 residues.